A single sample gave rise to the 21 T cell receptor beta chains below, sequenced in a study of T cell responses to AZD1222 COVID-19 vaccine. Some clones are missing from TCRdb's copy, which holds only in-frame ones; the method was immunoSEQ multiplex PCR. The table has 110,000 to 150,000 clones, less than 95% seen once; the top ten hold approximately 3%. Sequenced here: peripheral blood, sampled on day 0 of AZD1222 vaccination. The receptors shown here come from an adult in good health.

J is TRBJ2-7 and V is TRBV19, with D tentatively TRBD2 (6 bases). Germline loops: CDR1 LNHDA, CDR2 SQIVND (reference sequence). Between the trimmed V and J ends, which lost 4 bases and 7 bases, there was a span of 11 bases. The CDR3 length is 12 residues. As DNA, the CDR3 is TGTGCCAGTAGTAAAGTAGGAGGGGAGCAGTACTTC. It yields the protein CASSKVGGEQYF.

Points on this clone: In the same sample, other DNA sequences code for this CDR3. The chain joins TRBV3-1 (or the pseudogene TRBV3-2) to TRBJ1-1; D not certain. Germline loops: CDR1 LGHDT, CDR2 YNNKEL (reference sequence). Between the trimmed V and J ends, which lost 2 bases and 1 base, there was a span of 2 bases. This CDR3 spans 12 amino acids. The CDR3 region has the DNA TGTGCCAGCAGCCAACGGAACACTGAAGCTTTCTTT. It yields the protein CASSQRNTEAFF.

The chain links TRBV7-9 to TRBJ2-1; the D gene is possibly TRBD2 (6 bases). V was pared by 3 bases and J by 4 bases, with 22 bases between. The CDR3 is 18 amino acids. From germline, CDR1 is SEHNR and CDR2 FQNEAQ (reference sequence). The CDR3 DNA reads TGTGCCAGCAGCTTCCCCGCGGGGTCTATCCATAAGTACAATGAGCAGTTCTTC. This sequence encodes CASSFPAGSIHKYNEQFF.

CDR3 region: CASSQGISRDLKYF. CDR3 sequence (DNA): TGTGCCAGCAGCCAAGGCATCTCCCGAGACTTGAAGTACTTC. This rearrangement joins TRBV14 to TRBJ2-7; D unclear. The V gene lost 1 base and the J gene lost 11 bases, with 18 bases spanning the gap. Looked up from germline, CDR1 is SGHDN and CDR2 is FVKESK. This CDR3 region has 14 residues.

This chain links TRBV7-2 with TRBJ2-7; D remains ambiguous. Germline assignment: CDR1 SGHTA and CDR2 FQGNSA. V was shortened by 5 bases and J by 2 bases, with 10 bases between the two germline ends. The CDR3 spans 13 residues. The CDR3 region has the DNA TGTGCCAGCAGCCTCTTCGGACCCTACGAGCAGTACTTC. It codes for CASSLFGPYEQYF.

The chain couples TRBV19 to TRBJ1-2; D perhaps matches TRBD1 (6 bases). V was shortened by 3 bases and J by 4 bases, with 15 bases between the two germline ends. The CDR3 is made up of 15 amino acids. Germline loops: CDR1 LNHDA, CDR2 SQIVND (reference sequence). As DNA, the CDR3 is TGTGCCAGTAGTATCGGGGTTCGGGGGGCCTATGGCTACACCTTC. As protein: CASSIGVRGAYGYTF.

The V and J genes are TRBV4-1 and TRBJ1-2, with TRBD1 matching over 7 bases. The CDR3 totals 14 residues. V dropped 6 bases and J dropped 4; count of bases not matched to a gene: 8. CDR1 MGHRA and CDR2 YSYEKL come from the germline V gene. CDR3: CASSPSQGIYGYTF. CDR3 bases: TGCGCCAGCAGTCCTTCACAGGGGATCTATGGCTACACCTTC.

The V and J genes are TRBV9 and TRBJ1-3; D not resolved. Between the trimmed V and J ends, which lost 3 bases and 0 bases, there was a span of 16 bases. The CDR3 runs to 17 residues. The germline CDR1 and CDR2 sequences are SGDLS and YYNGEE. Here the CDR3 DNA reads TGTGCCAGCAGCGCACTTGAGGTTAGGAGCTCTGGAAACACCATATATTTT. This encodes CASSALEVRSSGNTIYF. Combining the CDR3 with reference TRBV9 and TRBJ1-3 gives the whole variable domain DSGVTQTPKHLITATGQRVTLRCSPRSGDLSVYWYQQSLDQGLQFLIQYYNGEERAKGNILERFSAQQFPDLHSELNLSSLELGDSALYFCASSALEVRSSGNTIYFGEGSWLTVV.

The V gene is TRBV6-5, the J gene TRBJ2-3, with D maybe TRBD1 (5 bases). The V gene lost 4 bases and the J gene lost 1 base, with 12 bases spanning the gap. Germline V CDR1 and CDR2: MNHEY, SVGAGI. The CDR3 consists of 15 residues. This CDR3 reads CASSLARVGTDTQYF. CDR3 sequence (DNA): TGTGCCAGCAGTTTGGCCAGGGTCGGCACAGATACGCAGTATTTT.

The chain carries TRBV18 and TRBJ1-2; 7 bases align to TRBD1. The germline CDR1 and CDR2 sequences are KGHSH and LQKENI. This CDR3 has 15 amino acids. Losses at the gene ends were 10 bases for V and 7 bases for J; bases not matched to a gene: 18. CDR3 residues: CATNSGPWTGGGYTF. The CDR3 DNA follows: TGTGCCACCAACTCCGGGCCCTGGACAGGTGGTGGCTACACCTTC.

This clone has more than one count but fewer than ten. This chain joins TRBV11-1 and TRBJ2-7, with 8 bases lining up with TRBD1. The CDR3 contains 16 residues. V trimming: 0 bases; J trimming: 3 bases; junction bases outside the gene matches: 7. From germline, CDR1 is SGHAT and CDR2 FQDESV (reference sequence). The CDR3 loop reads CASSLAPGQVLYEQYF. DNA for the CDR3: TGTGCCAGCAGCTTAGCTCCGGGACAGGTGCTCTACGAGCAGTACTTC.

DNA of the CDR3: TGTGCCAGCAGCCCCCGGACAGGGGGGGAGACCCAGTACTTC. Amino acid sequence: CASSPRTGGETQYF. The V gene is TRBV21-1, the J gene TRBJ2-5; TRBD1 is the table's D call, not checked against the DNA. TRBV21-1 is annotated as a pseudogene. The CDR3 contains 14 residues.

The genes are TRBV9 and TRBJ2-3; D is undetermined. Trimming pared 0 bases from V and 2 bases from J, leaving 4 bases between. Per the germline V gene, CDR1 is SGDLS and CDR2 is YYNGEE. This CDR3 comprises 13 residues. DNA for the CDR3: TGTGCCAGCAGCGTAGCCACCACAGATACGCAGTATTTT. Amino acids: CASSVATTDTQYF.

This chain links TRBV4-3 with TRBJ2-1; TRBD1 matches at 9 bases. The J segment lost 8 bases and the V segment lost 8 bases, leaving 10 bases of the junction unmatched. CDR1 and CDR2 (germline): LGHNA, YSLEER. The CDR3 runs 14 residues. CDR3 region: CASGRDRAFDEQFF. DNA of the CDR3: TGCGCCAGCGGCCGGGACAGGGCATTCGATGAGCAGTTCTTC.

This clone is a singleton in its sample. J is TRBJ1-2 and V is TRBV18; D may be TRBD1 (5 bases). CDR3 length: 13 amino acids. Germline CDR1 is KGHSH and CDR2 is LQKENI. V was trimmed by 3 bases and J by 6 bases, leaving 11 bases between them. The CDR3 reads CASSPGHQDGYTF. The CDR3 DNA follows: TGTGCCAGCTCACCGGGGCATCAGGATGGCTACACCTTC.

The chain combines TRBV5-1 with TRBJ2-1, with 7 bases aligning to TRBD2. CDR3 size: 13 residues. The germline gives CDR1 SGHRS, CDR2 YFSETQ. V gave up 1 base and J gave up 12 bases; unmatched junction bases: 7. CDR3: CASSLSPGGGQFF. As DNA, the CDR3 is TGCGCCAGCAGCTTGAGTCCGGGGGGAGGGCAGTTCTTC.

The V call is TRBV14, the J call TRBJ2-1; TRBD2 matches 8 bases. The CDR3 totals 15 residues. Losses at the gene ends were 0 bases for V and 3 bases for J; bases not matched to a gene: 1. CDR1 SGHDN and CDR2 FVKESK come from the germline V gene. CDR3 DNA sequence: TGTGCCAGCAGCCAAGATGGGACTAGCTACAATGAGCAGTTCTTC. It codes for CASSQDGTSYNEQFF.

The rearrangement links TRBV28 to TRBJ1-5; D unresolved. The CDR3 length is 13 residues. Germline loops: CDR1 MDHEN, CDR2 SYDVKM. Deletions cut 4 bases from V and 4 bases from J, with 8 bases between. The CDR3, as DNA: TGTGCCAGCAGTTCCGGGGTTAATCAGCCCCAGCATTTT. It yields the protein CASSSGVNQPQHF.

The genes are TRBV7-9 and TRBJ1-1, with D tentatively TRBD1 (6 bases). The CDR3 runs to 16 residues. Germline V gives CDR1 SEHNR, CDR2 FQNEAQ (reference sequence). With 5 bases removed from V and 0 bases from J, the gap between germline ends came to 16 bases. The CDR3 nucleotides are TGTGCCAGCAGCCAAGGGGGATCAGCCGTGAACACTGAAGCTTTCTTT. It encodes CASSQGGSAVNTEAFF.

This sequence joins TRBV6-5 and TRBJ1-2, with 7 bases aligning to TRBD1. From germline, CDR1 is MNHEY and CDR2 SVGAGI. The J segment lost 5 bases and the V segment lost 5 bases, leaving 5 bases of the junction unmatched. The CDR3 extends over 13 amino acids. The CDR3 loop is CASSPRQGYGYTF. As DNA, the CDR3 is TGTGCCAGCAGTCCCAGACAGGGATATGGCTACACCTTC.

The chain links TRBV9 to TRBJ2-1; 10 nucleotides match TRBD2. Trimming at V came to 0 bases and at J to 0 bases, leaving 9 bases not matched to a gene. Germline-derived CDR1 and CDR2 are SGDLS and YYNGEE. There are 19 residues in the CDR3. The CDR3 is CASSVASGGSPSSYNEQFF. CDR3 in DNA: TGTGCCAGCAGCGTAGCTAGCGGGGGTAGCCCCAGCTCCTACAATGAGCAGTTCTTC.